The sequence of this T cell receptor (beta chain) was determined in a study of T cells in localized non-small cell lung cancer. The repertoire was sequenced with immunoSEQ multiplex PCR; TCRdb's copy has only in-frame clones and lacks some. This table holds approximately 64,000 clones, roughly nine tenths found once. The V segment lost 0 bases and the J segment 3 bases; nucleotides outside the gene matches: 4. The CDR3 consists of 16 residues. Germline loops: CDR1 LGHNA, CDR2 YSLEER. This receptor was taken from a woman aged 40 to 75 with stage I lung adenocarcinoma. This material consisted of peripheral blood, taken before any cancer treatment. This chain uses TRBV4-3 with TRBJ1-1; 10 positions match TRBD1. CDR3 nucleotides: TGCGCCAGCAGCCAAGACTTAGGGACAGGGGACACTGAAGCTTTCTTT. Residues: CASSQDLGTGDTEAFF.